Sequencing of this T cell receptor beta chain was carried out in a study of T cell responses to AZD1222 COVID-19 vaccine. Study-level findings and limits: Recipients of AZD1222 seropositive at baseline numbered only five or six. Donors were chiefly white British, with a greater number of females, and clonal diversity was perhaps underestimated.

The repertoire was sequenced with immunoSEQ multiplex PCR; TCRdb's copy has only in-frame clones and lacks some. The table shows 95,000 to 150,000 clones, with around 89% occurring only once. CDR3 length equals 12 residues. J gave up 7 bases and V 7 bases, and 3 bases lay outside the gene matches. Germline values: CDR1 MDHEN, CDR2 SYDVKM. Notes on this clone: Its antigen is not known.

Sequencing used peripheral blood, obtained on day 0 of AZD1222 vaccination. The clonotype was recovered from an adult in good health. The chain uses TRBV28 and TRBJ1-2; TRBD1 aligns across 10 bases. DNA of the CDR3: TGTGCCAGCAATGACAGGGGGCTTGGCTACACCTTC. Amino acid sequence: CASNDRGLGYTF.